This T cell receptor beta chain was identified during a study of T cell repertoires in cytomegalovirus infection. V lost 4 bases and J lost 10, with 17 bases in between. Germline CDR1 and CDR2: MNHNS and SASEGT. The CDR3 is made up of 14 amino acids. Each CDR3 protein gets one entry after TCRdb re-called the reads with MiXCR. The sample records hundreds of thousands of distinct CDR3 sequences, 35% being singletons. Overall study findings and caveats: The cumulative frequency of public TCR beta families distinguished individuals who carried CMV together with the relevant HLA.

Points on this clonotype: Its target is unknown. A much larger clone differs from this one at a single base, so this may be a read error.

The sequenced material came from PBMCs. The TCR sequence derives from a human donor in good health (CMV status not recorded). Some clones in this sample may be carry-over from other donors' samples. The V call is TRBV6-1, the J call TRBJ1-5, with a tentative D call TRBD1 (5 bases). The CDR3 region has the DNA TGTGCCAGCAGTGCCCAGGGACGCGGTCATCCCCAGCATTTT. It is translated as CASSAQGRGHPQHF.